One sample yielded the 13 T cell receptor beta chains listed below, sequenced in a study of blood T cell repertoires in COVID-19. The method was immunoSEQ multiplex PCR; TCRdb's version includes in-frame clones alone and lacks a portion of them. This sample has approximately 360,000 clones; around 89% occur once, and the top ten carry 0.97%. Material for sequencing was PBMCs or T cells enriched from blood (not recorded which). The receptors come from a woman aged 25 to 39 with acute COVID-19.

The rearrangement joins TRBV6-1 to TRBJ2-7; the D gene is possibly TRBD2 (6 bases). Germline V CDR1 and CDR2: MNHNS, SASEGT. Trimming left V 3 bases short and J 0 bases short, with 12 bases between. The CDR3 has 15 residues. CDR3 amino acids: CASSDPGTGSYEQYF. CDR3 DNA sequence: TGTGCCAGCAGTGACCCCGGGACTGGCTCCTACGAGCAGTACTTC.

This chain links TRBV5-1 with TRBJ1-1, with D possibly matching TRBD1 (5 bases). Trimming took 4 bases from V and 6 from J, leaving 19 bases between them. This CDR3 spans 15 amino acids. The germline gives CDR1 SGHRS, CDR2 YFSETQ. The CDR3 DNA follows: TGCGCCAGCAGCCGCGGCCAGGGTATCATCCCTGAAGCTTTCTTT. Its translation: CASSRGQGIIPEAFF.

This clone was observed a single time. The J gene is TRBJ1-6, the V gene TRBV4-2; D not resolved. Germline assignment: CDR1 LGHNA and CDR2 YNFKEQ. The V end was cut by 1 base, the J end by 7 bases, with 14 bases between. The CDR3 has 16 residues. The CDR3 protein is CASSQGSYTVNSPLHF. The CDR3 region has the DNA TGTGCCAGCAGCCAAGGTTCTTACACCGTCAATTCACCCCTCCACTTT.

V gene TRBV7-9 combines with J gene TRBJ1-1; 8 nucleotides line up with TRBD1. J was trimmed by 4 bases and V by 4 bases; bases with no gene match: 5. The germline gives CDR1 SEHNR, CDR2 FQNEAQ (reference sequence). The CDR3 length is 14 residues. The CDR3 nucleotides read TGTGCCAGCAGCTCCAATCAGGGGGCCACTGAAGCTTTCTTT. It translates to CASSSNQGATEAFF.

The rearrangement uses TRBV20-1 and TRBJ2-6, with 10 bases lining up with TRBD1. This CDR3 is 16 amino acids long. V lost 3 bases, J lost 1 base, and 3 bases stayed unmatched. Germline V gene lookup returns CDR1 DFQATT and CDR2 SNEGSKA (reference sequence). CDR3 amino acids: CSASRQGASGANVLTF. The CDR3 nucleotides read TGCAGTGCTAGTAGACAGGGGGCTTCTGGGGCCAACGTCCTGACTTTC.

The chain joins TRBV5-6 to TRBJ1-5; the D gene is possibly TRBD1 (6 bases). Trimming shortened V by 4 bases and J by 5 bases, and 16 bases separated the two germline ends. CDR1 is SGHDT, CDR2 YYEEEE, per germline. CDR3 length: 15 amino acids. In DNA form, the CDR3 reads TGTGCCAGCAGCGCTGGGGGCAGGGGAGATCAGCCCCAGCATTTT. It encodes CASSAGGRGDQPQHF.

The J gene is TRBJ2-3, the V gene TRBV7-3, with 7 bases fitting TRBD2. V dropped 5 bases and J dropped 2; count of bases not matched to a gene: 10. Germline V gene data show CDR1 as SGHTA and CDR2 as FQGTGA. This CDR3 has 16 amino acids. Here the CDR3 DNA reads TGTGCCAGCAGCCCAGGGCTGGGAGGGTACACAGATACGCAGTATTTT. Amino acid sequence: CASSPGLGGYTDTQYF.

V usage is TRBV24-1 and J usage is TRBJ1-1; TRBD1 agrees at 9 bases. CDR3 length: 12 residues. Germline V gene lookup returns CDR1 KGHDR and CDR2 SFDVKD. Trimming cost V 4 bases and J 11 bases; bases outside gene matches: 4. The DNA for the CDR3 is TGTGCCACCAGTGAGGCCGGGACAGGGGCTTTCTTT. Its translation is CATSEAGTGAFF.

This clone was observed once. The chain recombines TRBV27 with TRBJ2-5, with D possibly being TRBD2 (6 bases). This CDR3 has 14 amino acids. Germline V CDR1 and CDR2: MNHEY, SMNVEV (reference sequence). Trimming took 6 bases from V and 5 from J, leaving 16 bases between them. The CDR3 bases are TGTGCCAGCAGCCCCCGCGGGGACGGGGAGACCCAGTACTTC. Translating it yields CASSPRGDGETQYF.

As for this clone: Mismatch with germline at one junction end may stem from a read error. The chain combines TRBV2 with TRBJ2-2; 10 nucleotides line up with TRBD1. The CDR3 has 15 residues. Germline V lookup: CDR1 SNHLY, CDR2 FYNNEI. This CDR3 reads CASREGTGAAGELFF. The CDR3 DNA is TGTGCCAGCAGAGAAGGGACAGGGGCGGCCGGGGAGCTGTTTTTT. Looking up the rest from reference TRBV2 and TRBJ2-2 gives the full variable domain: EPEVTQTPSHQVTQMGQEVILRCVPISNHLYFYWYRQILGQKVEFLVSFYNNEISEKSEIFDDQFSVERPDGSNFTLKIRSTKLEDSAMYFCASREGTGAAGELFFGEGSRLTVL.

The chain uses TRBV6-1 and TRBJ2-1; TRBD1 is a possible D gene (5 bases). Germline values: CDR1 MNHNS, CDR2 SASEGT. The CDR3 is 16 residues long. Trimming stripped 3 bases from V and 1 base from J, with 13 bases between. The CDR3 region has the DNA TGTGCCAGCAGTGATCAATCACAGGTTTCCTACAATGAGCAGTTCTTC. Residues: CASSDQSQVSYNEQFF.

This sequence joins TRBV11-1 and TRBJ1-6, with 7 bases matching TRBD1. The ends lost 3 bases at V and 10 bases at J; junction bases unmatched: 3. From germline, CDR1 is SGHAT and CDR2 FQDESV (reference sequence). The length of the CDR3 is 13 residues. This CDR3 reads CASSLTGKSPLHF. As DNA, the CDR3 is TGTGCCAGCAGCTTGACAGGGAAATCACCCCTCCACTTT.

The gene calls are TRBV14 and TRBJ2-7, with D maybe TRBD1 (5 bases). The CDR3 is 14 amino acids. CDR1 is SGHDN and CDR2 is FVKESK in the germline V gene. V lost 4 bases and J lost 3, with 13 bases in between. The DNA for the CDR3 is TGTGCCAGCAGCCGACTTACAGGAGTCTACGAGCAGTACTTC. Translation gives CASSRLTGVYEQYF.